This TCR beta chain was found in a study of blood T cell repertoires in COVID-19. Study at large: The United States, Italy and Spain provided the acute and convalescent COVID-19 samples.

In this sample, this clone turned up once. Assay: immunoSEQ multiplex PCR; the TCRdb copy retains only in-frame clones and omits some. The sample contains 150,000 or so clones, less than 85% of which appear only once. Per germline, CDR1 SQVTM and CDR2 ANQGSEA. The V end was cut by 6 bases, the J end by 2 bases, with 10 bases between. This CDR3 contains 12 residues. The material sequenced was PBMCs or T cells enriched from blood (not recorded which). The sequence was collected from a man between 60 and 70 years old who had recovered from COVID-19. V and J are TRBV29-1 and TRBJ1-2, with D possibly TRBD1 on 5 matching bases. In DNA form, the CDR3 reads TGCAGCGTCGCAACAGGAAACTATGGCTACACCTTC. Translating it yields CSVATGNYGYTF.